Presented here are 27 T cell receptor beta chains from one specimen sequenced in a study of blood T cell repertoires in COVID-19. Sequencing used immunoSEQ multiplex PCR; TCRdb keeps in-frame clones, though not all of them. The sample yields about 260,000 clones, over 75% seen once. The sequenced sample consisted of peripheral blood. The receptors were sampled from a human donor in a cohort sampled during active COVID-19.

This clone was recorded once. This rearrangement joins TRBV2 to TRBJ1-1, with D possibly matching TRBD1 (5 bases). Germline V gives CDR1 SNHLY, CDR2 FYNNEI. The CDR3 has 17 residues. V was pared by 3 bases and J by 2 bases, with 19 bases between. The CDR3 region is CASSELGIGRGNTEAFF. CDR3 nucleotides: TGTGCCAGCAGTGAGCTCGGGATTGGGAGGGGAAACACTGAAGCTTTCTTT.

This rearrangement joins TRBV11-2 to TRBJ2-1; 9 positions match TRBD2. With V trimmed by 5 bases and J by 6 bases, 11 bases remained unmatched. The CDR3 has 16 amino acids. Looked up from germline, CDR1 is SGHAT and CDR2 is FQNNGV. Here the CDR3 reads CASSPTRREGTNEQFF. CDR3 in DNA: TGTGCCAGCAGCCCGACGCGGCGGGAGGGCACCAATGAGCAGTTCTTC.

The CDR3 nucleotides read TGTGCCAGCAGCCTTCCTAGCGGGAGTCGGTATGAGCAGTTCTTC. This encodes CASSLPSGSRYEQFF. The chain is built from TRBV7-2 and TRBJ2-1, with TRBD2 matching 10 bases. Per germline, CDR1 SGHTA and CDR2 FQGNSA. The CDR3 totals 15 residues. V was pared by 5 bases and J by 8 bases, with 9 bases of the junction left unmatched.

The rearrangement uses TRBV3-1 (or the pseudogene TRBV3-2) and TRBJ1-5; 7 bases align to TRBD1. This CDR3 has 15 amino acids. Germline CDR1 LGHDT, CDR2 YNNKEL (reference sequence). V was clipped by 5 bases and J by 7 bases; unmatched bases: 11. CDR3 in DNA: TGTGCCAGCAGCTCCAGCCCGGGACAGCAACAGCCCCAGCATTTT. Residues: CASSSSPGQQQPQHF.

J is TRBJ1-2 and V is TRBV3-1 (or the pseudogene TRBV3-2), with D possibly being TRBD1 (5 bases). Germline assignment: CDR1 LGHDT and CDR2 YNNKEL (reference sequence). The CDR3 has 16 residues. Trimming pared 3 bases from V and 3 bases from J, leaving 17 bases between. Here the CDR3 DNA reads TGTGCCAGCAGCCAGGGATACTTACAGGTACACTATGGCTACACCTTC. It translates to CASSQGYLQVHYGYTF.

The V call is TRBV4-3, the J call TRBJ2-1, with 7 bases that match TRBD2. Germline assignment: CDR1 LGHNA and CDR2 YSLEER. The CDR3 contains 17 residues. The junction had 11 bases not matched to a gene; V was cut back by 0 bases and J by 6 bases. The CDR3 DNA sequence: TGCGCCAGCAGCCAAGATCGGGGGTCTAGCGGAACCAATGAGCAGTTCTTC. Residues: CASSQDRGSSGTNEQFF.

This chain links TRBV7-8 with TRBJ2-2; TRBD2 might be the D (5 bases). V lost 1 base to trimming and J lost 15 bases, with 12 bases between them. Germline assignment: CDR1 SGHVS and CDR2 FQNEAQ. This CDR3 has 12 amino acids. The CDR3 here is CASSLGPRRLFF. The CDR3 bases are TGTGCCAGCAGCTTAGGTCCCCGGAGGTTGTTTTTT.

The chain joins TRBV4-2 to TRBJ2-4; no clear D. Trimming cost V 7 bases and J 3 bases, with 16 bases left between them. CDR3 length: 15 residues. Germline V gene sequence: CDR1 LGHNA, CDR2 YNFKEQ. As DNA, the CDR3 is TGTGCCAGCACCCCCGAAGCAACGGGCAAAAACATTCAGTACTTC. Translation: CASTPEATGKNIQYF.

The chain has TRBV28 and TRBJ2-7; D may be TRBD2 (7 bases). Trimming stripped 6 bases from V and 6 bases from J, with 12 bases between. The V gene's germline CDR1 is MDHEN and CDR2 SYDVKM. This CDR3 region has 12 residues. The DNA of the CDR3 is TGTGCCAGCAGAGGGGGGGCGAGCGAGCAGTACTTC. As protein: CASRGGASEQYF.

CDR3 nucleotides: TGCGCCAGCAGCTTGGATGCGGGAGGGTACAATGAGCAGTTCTTC. Translated: CASSLDAGGYNEQFF. The V gene is TRBV5-1, the J gene TRBJ2-1; 9 bases are shared with TRBD2. The V gene end was trimmed by 0 bases and the J gene end by 4 bases; junction bases not matched to a gene: 2. The germline gives CDR1 SGHRS, CDR2 YFSETQ. CDR3 length: 15 residues.

This clone came up a few times. This chain joins TRBV2 and TRBJ2-5, with D perhaps matching TRBD1 (5 bases). CDR3 length: 15 residues. Germline CDR1 reads SNHLY; CDR2 reads FYNNEI. Trimming took 6 bases from V and 2 from J, leaving 16 bases between them. DNA of the CDR3: TGTGCCAGCAGACGCCGGCAGGGCCTACAAGAGACCCAGTACTTC. This sequence encodes CASRRRQGLQETQYF.

This clone is a singleton in its sample. The chain couples TRBV6-6 to TRBJ2-1; no definite D call. V lost 7 bases to trimming and J lost 0 bases, with 13 bases between them. The germline gives CDR1 MNHNY, CDR2 SVGAGI (reference sequence). CDR3 length: 15 amino acids. This CDR3 reads CASTPAATSYNEQFF. The CDR3 region has the DNA TGTGCCAGCACTCCGGCGGCGACCTCCTACAATGAGCAGTTCTTC.

The sample holds a few counts of this clone. This chain connects TRBV15 to TRBJ1-2; the D is unclear. The CDR3 is made up of 13 amino acids. The V end lost 0 bases, the J end lost 2 bases, and 4 bases lay between the germline ends. Germline V CDR1 and CDR2: LNHNV, YYDKDF (reference sequence). CDR3 coding DNA: TGTGCCACCAGCAGAGACATGAACTATGGCTACACCTTC. Its protein is CATSRDMNYGYTF.

The CDR3 region is CASSIFSGANYEQYF. The CDR3 nucleotides read TGTGCCAGTAGTATTTTTAGCGGGGCCAACTACGAGCAGTACTTC. The chain has TRBV19 and TRBJ2-7, with 8 bases aligning to TRBD2. This CDR3 spans 15 amino acids. The J segment lost 3 bases and the V segment lost 3 bases, leaving 7 bases of the junction unmatched. From germline, CDR1 is LNHDA and CDR2 SQIVND (reference sequence).

The chain couples TRBV27 to TRBJ2-5; TRBD2 is a possible D gene (5 bases). The CDR3 contains 15 residues. V lost 2 bases to trimming and J lost 1 base, with 11 bases between them. Germline CDR1 MNHEY, CDR2 SMNVEV (reference sequence). CDR3 region: CASSLGGNTQETQYF. As DNA, the CDR3 is TGTGCCAGCAGTTTAGGAGGCAACACCCAAGAGACCCAGTACTTC.

The chain combines TRBV4-2 with TRBJ2-7; 9 positions match TRBD2. With V trimmed by 0 bases and J by 5 bases, 17 bases remained unmatched. The germline V gene has CDR1 LGHNA and CDR2 YNFKEQ. CDR3 size: 19 residues. The CDR3 loop reads CASSQDSLAGGRAFDEQYF. CDR3 sequence (DNA): TGTGCCAGCAGCCAAGATTCCCTGGCTGGCGGGAGGGCCTTCGACGAGCAGTACTTC.

This chain joins TRBV6-5 and TRBJ2-6; D remains ambiguous. This CDR3 spans 13 amino acids. V lost 10 bases, J lost 0 bases, and 7 bases lay in between. Germline-derived CDR1 and CDR2 are MNHEY and SVGAGI. The CDR3 reads CATRSSGANVLTF. The CDR3 DNA follows: TGTGCCACCAGGAGCTCTGGGGCCAACGTCCTGACTTTC.

Comments on this clone: The sample has other DNA sequences that encode this CDR3 too. The V gene is TRBV11-2, the J gene TRBJ2-2; 7 bases align to TRBD1. From germline, CDR1 is SGHAT and CDR2 FQNNGV. With V trimmed by 1 base and J by 8 bases, 4 bases remained unmatched. This CDR3 has 14 residues. The DNA of the CDR3 is TGTGCCAGCAGCTTAGTCGAGGGGGCTGGGGAGCTGTTTTTT. This gives the protein CASSLVEGAGELFF.

V and J are TRBV6-2 or TRBV6-3 and TRBJ2-5; D might be TRBD1 (5 bases). CDR1 and CDR2 (germline): MNHEY, SVGEGT. This CDR3 region has 12 residues. V gave up 2 bases and J gave up 6 bases, with 7 bases separating them. The CDR3, as DNA: TGTGCCAGCAGTTACACAGGCCAGACCCAGTACTTC. Encoded protein: CASSYTGQTQYF.

The chain has TRBV28 and TRBJ1-2; 7 nucleotides line up with TRBD1. Germline V gene lookup returns CDR1 MDHEN and CDR2 SYDVKM. V was clipped by 6 bases and J by 4 bases; unmatched bases: 8. This CDR3 comprises 14 residues. The CDR3 DNA is TGTGCCAGCAGCTCGACAGGGCAAGGCTATGGCTACACCTTC. This sequence encodes CASSSTGQGYGYTF.

V gene TRBV5-5 combines with J gene TRBJ1-3, with D unclear. CDR3 size: 14 residues. V lost 0 bases, J lost 3 bases, and 7 bases lay in between. Looked up from germline, CDR1 is SGHKS and CDR2 is YYEKEE (reference sequence). The CDR3 sequence is CASSLDVYGNTIYF. The CDR3 bases are TGTGCCAGCAGCTTGGATGTGTATGGAAACACCATATATTTT.

This clone was seen a few times. The chain's CDR3 is CASQQVNEQFF. As DNA, the CDR3 is TGTGCCAGCCAACAGGTCAATGAGCAGTTCTTC. V and J are TRBV2 and TRBJ2-1; D possibly corresponds to TRBD1 (5 bases). The ends were cut back, 8 bases at V and 6 bases at J, with 8 bases in the middle. Germline V lookup: CDR1 SNHLY, CDR2 FYNNEI. The CDR3 contains 11 residues.

This clone was detected only a few times. In DNA form, the CDR3 reads TGTGCCAGCAGTGACAGGGTGCGCCAGCCCCAGCATTTT. This gives the protein CASSDRVRQPQHF. This chain links TRBV6-1 with TRBJ1-5; the D gene is possibly TRBD1 (5 bases). This CDR3 is 13 amino acids long. Trimming stripped 3 bases from V and 7 bases from J, with 10 bases between. Germline CDR1 MNHNS, CDR2 SASEGT.

The chain carries TRBV5-1 and TRBJ1-4; 9 nucleotides match TRBD1. V gave up 5 bases and J gave up 5 bases; unmatched junction bases: 4. CDR1 is SGHRS and CDR2 is YFSETQ in the germline V gene. This CDR3 comprises 14 residues. This CDR3 reads CASRGGTGNEKLFF. CDR3 DNA: TGCGCCAGCAGGGGAGGGACAGGGAATGAAAAACTGTTTTTT.

The chain joins TRBV5-4 to TRBJ1-2; tentatively, D is TRBD1 (6 bases). Germline lookup yields CDR1 SGHNT and CDR2 YYREEE (reference sequence). V lost 4 bases and J 2 bases, leaving 12 bases between the germline ends. The length of the CDR3 is 14 residues. CDR3 coding DNA: TGTGCCAGCAGCCCTATGGACAGAAACTATGGCTACACCTTC. Translation: CASSPMDRNYGYTF. Filled out from reference TRBV5-4 and TRBJ1-2, the complete variable domain reads ETGVTQSPTHLIKTRGQQVTLRCSSQSGHNTVSWYQQALGQGPQFIFQYYREEENGRGNFPPRFSGLQFPNYSSELNVNALELDDSALYLCASSPMDRNYGYTFGSGTRLTVV.

The chain has TRBV27 and TRBJ1-5, with 7 bases identical to TRBD1. V shed 6 bases and J 6 bases; nucleotides not matched to a gene: 8. This CDR3 has 14 residues. CDR1 and CDR2 from the germline V gene are MNHEY and SMNVEV (reference sequence). CDR3 residues: CASRAPGGIQPQHF. The CDR3 DNA is TGTGCCAGCAGGGCCCCAGGGGGAATTCAGCCCCAGCATTTT.

J is TRBJ1-2 and V is TRBV19, with D possibly being TRBD1 (6 bases). V gave up 6 bases and J gave up 4 bases, with 18 bases separating them. CDR1 is LNHDA, CDR2 SQIVND, per germline (reference sequence). The CDR3 has 15 residues. CDR3 protein: CASRPGGAGVYGYTF. DNA for the CDR3: TGTGCCAGTAGACCCGGGGGGGCCGGTGTCTATGGCTACACCTTC.